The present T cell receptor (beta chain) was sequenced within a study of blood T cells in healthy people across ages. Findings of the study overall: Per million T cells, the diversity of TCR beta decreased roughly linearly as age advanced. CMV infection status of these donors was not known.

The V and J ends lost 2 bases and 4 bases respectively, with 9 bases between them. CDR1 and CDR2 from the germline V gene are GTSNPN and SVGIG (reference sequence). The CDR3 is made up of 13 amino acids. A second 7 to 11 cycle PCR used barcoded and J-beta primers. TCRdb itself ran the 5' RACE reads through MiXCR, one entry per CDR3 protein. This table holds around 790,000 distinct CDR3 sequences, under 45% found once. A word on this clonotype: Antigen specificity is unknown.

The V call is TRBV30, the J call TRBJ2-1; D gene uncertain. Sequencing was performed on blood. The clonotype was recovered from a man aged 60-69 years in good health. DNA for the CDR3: TGTGCCTGGAGTTACGGGCGGTACAATGAGCAGTTCTTC. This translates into CAWSYGRYNEQFF.